This T cell receptor (beta chain) is drawn from a study of shared clonotypes between healthy human individuals. Across the study: A donor's plate count was three for CD4 naive and three for CD4 memory; CD8 naive had two and CD8 memory one.

Findings and caveats of the study: Estimated clonotype richness was generally higher in naive than memory subsets.

Measured with immunoSEQ multiplex PCR; TCRdb has only the in-frame clones, and not every one. This table has about 2.3 million clones, around 93% appearing once. Concerning this clone: As yet, its antigen is unknown. In the same sample, other DNA sequences code for this CDR3.

CDR1 is SEHNR and CDR2 is FQNEAQ in the germline V gene (reference sequence). V was clipped by 5 bases and J by 0 bases, with 10 bases between them. The CDR3 loop spans 14 amino acids. This chain links TRBV7-9 with TRBJ1-1, with a tentative D call TRBD1 (6 bases). The origin of this receptor is a man aged 18 to 35 in good health. Some clones in this sample may be carry-over from other donors' samples. Sequencing used naive CD4+ T cells from PBMCs. Documented subset: CD45RA+ positively selected. CDR3 sequence: CASSPQGMNTEAFF. DNA of the CDR3: TGTGCCAGCAGCCCACAGGGAATGAACACTGAAGCTTTCTTT.